This TCR beta chain was identified in a study of T cell changes during pregnancy in multiple sclerosis. In its sample, this clone was seen once. Generated by immunoSEQ multiplex PCR, the TCRdb table keeps only in-frame clones and is missing some. Of about 59,000 clones listed, about 93% were seen once; the top ten hold about 3%. The input for sequencing was peripheral blood, taken in the third trimester of pregnancy. This clonotype was sampled from a female donor in good health, enrolled as a control in a pregnancy study.

CDR3 sequence reads: CASSLVSGGYTF. The CDR3 coding sequence is TGTGCCAGCAGCTTAGTCTCGGGGGGCTACACCTTC. This sequence joins TRBV7-2 and TRBJ1-2; D unresolved. The germline V gene has CDR1 SGHTA and CDR2 FQGNSA. Between the trimmed V and J ends, which lost 1 base and 8 bases, there was a span of 8 bases. The CDR3 runs 12 residues.